Listed below are T cell receptor beta chains from one sample, sequenced in a study of T cells in Graves' hyperthyroidism and ophthalmopathy. From the multiplex PCR reads, TCRdb called clonotypes with MiXCR, one entry per CDR3 protein. The sample has 400,000 to 600,000 distinct CDR3 sequences, approximately 16% seen once. Sequenced: blood. The receptors were sampled from a woman under 40 with Graves' ophthalmopathy. The CDR3 runs from the conserved cysteine through the conserved F or W. The order of the fields is D gene, J gene, V gene, clone size, CDR3 protein, CDR3 DNA. A D gene is named only where the DNA matches it firmly. Rows may omit the clone size; those that give it use once, few, many or a size class.

d_gene: -; j_gene: TRBJ1-1; v_gene: TRBV27; abundance: many; CDR3aa: CASSRSLGANTEAFF; CDR3nt: TGTGCCAGCAGCCGATCCCTGGGGGCGAACACTGAAGCTTTCTTT
d_gene: -; j_gene: TRBJ2-1; v_gene: TRBV9; abundance: -; CDR3aa: CASSVWDNEQFF; CDR3nt: TGTGCCAGCAGCGTGTGGGACAATGAGCAGTTCTTC
d_gene: -; j_gene: TRBJ2-6; v_gene: TRBV5-1; abundance: -; CDR3aa: CASSLGGGLGANVLTF; CDR3nt: TGCGCCAGCAGCTTGGGAGGGGGGCTCGGGGCCAACGTCCTGACTTTC
d_gene: -; j_gene: TRBJ2-3; v_gene: TRBV5-4; abundance: few; CDR3aa: CAHPRTDTQYF; CDR3nt: TGTGCGCACCCTAGAACAGATACGCAGTATTTT
d_gene: TRBD1; j_gene: TRBJ1-6; v_gene: TRBV6-1; abundance: -; CDR3aa: CASSLDRGNSPLHF; CDR3nt: TGTGCCAGCAGTCTGGACAGGGGAAATTCACCCCTCCACTTT
d_gene: TRBD1; j_gene: TRBJ1-2; v_gene: TRBV7-3; abundance: -; CDR3aa: CASSLIPGQGGDFNYGYTF; CDR3nt: TGTGCCAGCAGTTTAATTCCGGGACAGGGAGGGGATTTCAACTATGGCTACACCTTC
d_gene: -; j_gene: TRBJ2-3; v_gene: TRBV5-1; abundance: -; CDR3aa: CASSFSWGGTATDTQYF; CDR3nt: TGCGCCAGCAGCTTCTCCTGGGGGGGCACCGCCACAGATACGCAGTATTTT
d_gene: -; j_gene: TRBJ1-6; v_gene: TRBV7-2; abundance: few; CDR3aa: CASSLLGRDSPLHF; CDR3nt: TGTGCCAGCAGCTTACTGGGGAGAGATTCACCCCTCCACTTT
d_gene: -; j_gene: TRBJ1-1; v_gene: TRBV2; abundance: many; CDR3aa: CASTQTANTEAFF; CDR3nt: TGTGCCAGCACCCAGACAGCAAACACTGAAGCTTTCTTT
d_gene: -; j_gene: TRBJ1-5; v_gene: TRBV28; abundance: few; CDR3aa: CASGSLGGNQPQHF; CDR3nt: TGTGCCAGCGGCAGCTTGGGGGGAAATCAGCCCCAGCATTTT
d_gene: -; j_gene: TRBJ1-1; v_gene: TRBV12-3/TRBV12-4; abundance: many; CDR3aa: CASSFARGLSEAFF; CDR3nt: TGTGCCAGCAGTTTTGCTAGAGGACTATCTGAAGCTTTCTTT
d_gene: TRBD1; j_gene: TRBJ2-7; v_gene: TRBV6-2/TRBV6-3; abundance: many; CDR3aa: CASSRQGRSYEQYF; CDR3nt: TGTGCCAGCAGTCGACAGGGACGATCCTACGAGCAGTACTTC
d_gene: TRBD1; j_gene: TRBJ2-7; v_gene: TRBV25-1; abundance: once; CDR3aa: CASSGSRTGGEQYF; CDR3nt: TGTGCCAGCAGTGGTTCCCGGACAGGGGGGGAGCAGTACTTC
d_gene: -; j_gene: TRBJ1-5; v_gene: TRBV12-3/TRBV12-4; abundance: -; CDR3aa: CASSLVPSNQPQHF; CDR3nt: TGTGCCAGCAGTTTAGTGCCGAGCAATCAGCCCCAGCATTTT
d_gene: TRBD1; j_gene: TRBJ1-2; v_gene: TRBV9; abundance: few; CDR3aa: CASSAGPTGATYGYTF; CDR3nt: TGTGCCAGCAGCGCCGGTCCGACAGGGGCTACCTATGGCTACACCTTC
d_gene: -; j_gene: TRBJ2-6; v_gene: TRBV12-3/TRBV12-4; abundance: few; CDR3aa: CASSLAIRGQSGANVLTF; CDR3nt: TGTGCCAGCAGTTTAGCTATCCGGGGTCAATCTGGGGCCAACGTCCTGACTTTC
d_gene: -; j_gene: TRBJ1-1; v_gene: TRBV6-1; abundance: few; CDR3aa: CASTLDSNTEAFF; CDR3nt: TGTGCCAGCACCCTGGACAGTAACACTGAAGCTTTCTTT
d_gene: -; j_gene: TRBJ2-2; v_gene: TRBV6-1; abundance: many; CDR3aa: CASSPGGADTGELFF; CDR3nt: TGTGCCAGCAGCCCCGGCGGGGCGGACACCGGGGAGCTGTTTTTT
d_gene: -; j_gene: TRBJ2-3; v_gene: TRBV9; abundance: -; CDR3aa: CASSEDPGVSGGTQYF; CDR3nt: TGTGCCAGCAGCGAGGACCCCGGCGTATCTGGTGGTACGCAGTATTTT
d_gene: TRBD1; j_gene: TRBJ2-2; v_gene: TRBV9; abundance: -; CDR3aa: CASSARDRNTGELFF; CDR3nt: TGTGCCAGCAGCGCCCGGGACAGGAACACCGGGGAGCTGTTTTTT
d_gene: -; j_gene: TRBJ2-3; v_gene: TRBV5-1; abundance: many; CDR3aa: CASSLTGGPDTQYF; CDR3nt: TGTGCCAGCAGCTTAACGGGGGGCCCAGATACGCAGTATTTT
d_gene: -; j_gene: TRBJ1-2; v_gene: TRBV20-1; abundance: many; CDR3aa: CSASVQRFGYTF; CDR3nt: TGCAGTGCTAGTGTCCAGAGATTTGGCTACACCTTC
d_gene: TRBD2; j_gene: TRBJ2-3; v_gene: TRBV7-2; abundance: few; CDR3aa: CASSLAITGRGDTQYF; CDR3nt: TGTGCCAGCAGCTTAGCGATCACCGGGCGGGGGGATACGCAGTATTTT
d_gene: -; j_gene: TRBJ2-7; v_gene: TRBV6-2/TRBV6-3; abundance: many; CDR3aa: CATWDTPYEQYF; CDR3nt: TGTGCCACCTGGGACACCCCCTACGAGCAGTACTTC
d_gene: TRBD1; j_gene: TRBJ1-2; v_gene: TRBV4-2; abundance: -; CDR3aa: CASSQGQPVYGYTF; CDR3nt: TGTGCCAGCAGCCAGGGACAGCCAGTCTATGGCTACACCTTC
d_gene: -; j_gene: TRBJ1-1; v_gene: TRBV19; abundance: many; CDR3aa: CASRFGGTEAFF; CDR3nt: TGTGCCAGTAGATTTGGGGGGACTGAAGCTTTCTTT
d_gene: -; j_gene: TRBJ2-1; v_gene: TRBV7-2; abundance: -; CDR3aa: CASSPKGLEKIEQFF; CDR3nt: TGTGCCAGCAGCCCGAAAGGGCTAGAGAAAATTGAGCAGTTCTTC
d_gene: TRBD1; j_gene: TRBJ1-1; v_gene: TRBV27; abundance: -; CDR3aa: CASSPGTVPTEAFF; CDR3nt: TGTGCCAGCAGTCCGGGGACAGTACCCACTGAAGCTTTCTTT
d_gene: TRBD1; j_gene: TRBJ2-7; v_gene: TRBV5-6; abundance: -; CDR3aa: CASSFTGTGVDEQYF; CDR3nt: TGTGCCAGCAGCTTTACCGGGACAGGGGTTGACGAGCAGTACTTC
d_gene: -; j_gene: TRBJ2-1; v_gene: TRBV27; abundance: many; CDR3aa: CASSLEGMSRGYNEQFF; CDR3nt: TGTGCCAGCAGTTTAGAGGGGATGTCCCGTGGCTACAATGAGCAGTTCTTC
d_gene: -; j_gene: TRBJ2-7; v_gene: TRBV7-2; abundance: many; CDR3aa: CASSLNGPYEQYF; CDR3nt: TGTGCCAGCAGCTTAAACGGACCCTACGAGCAGTACTTC
d_gene: -; j_gene: TRBJ2-7; v_gene: TRBV3-1; abundance: few; CDR3aa: CASSHTGLTGEEQYF; CDR3nt: TGTGCCAGCAGCCACACAGGTTTAACAGGAGAAGAGCAGTACTTC
d_gene: TRBD1; j_gene: TRBJ1-3; v_gene: TRBV4-3; abundance: -; CDR3aa: CASSQGPLTGVGNTIYF; CDR3nt: TGCGCCAGCAGCCAGGGGCCTTTGACAGGGGTCGGAAACACCATATATTTT
d_gene: -; j_gene: TRBJ2-3; v_gene: TRBV7-2; abundance: -; CDR3aa: CASSRRPVRTDTQYF; CDR3nt: TGTGCCAGCAGCCGGAGGCCTGTGAGGACAGATACGCAGTATTTT
d_gene: TRBD2; j_gene: TRBJ2-7; v_gene: TRBV28; abundance: many; CDR3aa: CASSLLLAGGTKQYF; CDR3nt: TGTGCCAGCAGTTTATTACTAGCGGGGGGTACGAAGCAGTACTTC
d_gene: -; j_gene: TRBJ2-3; v_gene: TRBV20-1; abundance: many; CDR3aa: CSVPPVTTDTQYF; CDR3nt: TGCAGTGTCCCCCCAGTGACCACAGATACGCAGTATTTT
d_gene: TRBD2; j_gene: TRBJ2-7; v_gene: TRBV29-1; abundance: many; CDR3aa: CSVDGAGGSSYEQYF; CDR3nt: TGCAGCGTTGACGGAGCGGGAGGATCTTCCTACGAGCAGTACTTC
d_gene: -; j_gene: TRBJ2-3; v_gene: TRBV7-3; abundance: few; CDR3aa: CASSLTSGVTDTQYF; CDR3nt: TGTGCCAGCAGCTTAACATCCGGGGTCACAGATACGCAGTATTTT
d_gene: TRBD2; j_gene: TRBJ2-5; v_gene: TRBV5-4; abundance: -; CDR3aa: CASSFFGLAGIQETQYF; CDR3nt: TGTGCCAGCAGCTTTTTCGGACTAGCGGGAATCCAAGAGACCCAGTACTTC
d_gene: -; j_gene: TRBJ2-5; v_gene: TRBV12-3/TRBV12-4; abundance: many; CDR3aa: CASSLAGTSQETQYF; CDR3nt: TGTGCCAGCAGTTTAGCCGGGACATCTCAAGAGACCCAGTACTTC